This TCR beta chain was captured by sequencing in a study of cytomegalovirus exposure and HLA in healthy donors. A word on this clone: What it binds is unknown.

The donors were in the 120-subject validation cohort, distinct from the approximately 700-subject first cohort. Some clones are missing from TCRdb's copy, which holds only in-frame ones; the method was immunoSEQ multiplex PCR. The data show some 110,000 clones, about 84% seen once. The CDR3 contains 15 residues. Germline CDR1 MNHEY, CDR2 SMNVEV (reference sequence). V was pared by 2 bases and J by 0 bases, with 8 bases between. Findings and limits, study-wide: In the 120 validation repertoires, about 94% of cluster scores exceeded 0, per a later analysis. Reports credit the classifier with highly specific, highly sensitive diagnosis of cytomegalovirus status.

The chain has TRBV27 and TRBJ2-1; maybe TRBD2 (6 bases). Sequencing used PBMCs. The receptor's source is a man aged 18-30 years in good health and CMV-seronegative. CDR3 protein: CASSLRDSSYNEQFF. CDR3 sequence (DNA): TGTGCCAGCAGTTTAAGGGACTCCTCCTACAATGAGCAGTTCTTC.